These T cell receptor beta chains were read from a single sample in a study of T-cell memory formation after mild COVID-19. TCRdb reanalysed the 5' RACE reads using MiXCR and keeps one entry per CDR3 protein. The table has roughly 51,000 distinct CDR3 sequences, roughly 7% seen once. The material sequenced was PBMCs or a T cell subset sorted from them (not recorded which). These receptors were collected from a man aged 18 to 29 who had mild COVID-19 (a few samples of this study predate the infection). Cell type and time point are not known. The CDR3 runs from the conserved cysteine through the conserved F or W. The order of the fields is V gene, D gene, clone size, J gene, CDR3 protein, CDR3 DNA. The D gene is left open where the match is weak. Clone sizes are given selectively: once, few, many, or a class where the clone is expanded.

TRBV4-2	TRBD2	.	TRBJ2-5	CASSQWAGEETQYF	TGTGCCAGCAGCCAATGGGCGGGGGAAGAGACCCAGTACTTC
TRBV7-2	TRBD2	many	TRBJ2-7	CASSLFPSGGKYF	TGTGCCAGCAGCTTATTTCCTAGCGGGGGGAAGTACTTC
TRBV2	.	many	TRBJ2-4	CASGLAGGNIQYF	TGTGCCAGCGGGCTGGCAGGGGGGAACATTCAGTACTTC
TRBV7-2	.	few	TRBJ1-4	CASSLQVNEKLFF	TGTGCCAGCAGCCTCCAGGTTAATGAAAAACTGTTTTTT
TRBV20-1	.	many	TRBJ1-4	CSARAPAEKLFF	TGCAGTGCTAGAGCACCGGCCGAAAAACTGTTTTTT
TRBV20-1	TRBD1	.	TRBJ2-6	CSARQGASGANVLTF	TGCAGTGCGAGACAGGGGGCCTCTGGGGCCAACGTCCTGACTTTC
TRBV27	TRBD1	few	TRBJ1-1	CASTLRGGLSGNTEAFF	TGTGCCAGCACCCTACGAGGGGGCCTGAGTGGGAACACTGAAGCTTTCTTT
TRBV6-2/TRBV6-3	.	.	TRBJ2-1	CASSYRGNEQFF	TGTGCCAGCAGTTACAGAGGCAATGAGCAGTTCTTC
TRBV6-5	.	.	TRBJ1-4	CASSYSHDSNEKLFF	TGTGCCAGCAGTTACTCCCACGACAGTAATGAAAAACTGTTTTTT
TRBV11-2	TRBD2	few	TRBJ2-5	CASSWGLAQETQYF	TGTGCCAGCAGCTGGGGACTAGCACAAGAGACCCAGTACTTC
TRBV12-3/TRBV12-4	.	many	TRBJ2-3	CASSGPGAAPSTDTQYF	TGTGCCAGCAGTGGTCCGGGAGCTGCTCCTAGCACAGATACGCAGTATTTT
TRBV6-2/TRBV6-3	.	many	TRBJ2-5	CAAAGQETQYF	TGTGCCGCGGCGGGGCAAGAGACCCAGTACTTC
TRBV9	TRBD1	many	TRBJ2-3	CASSEQGARDTQYF	TGTGCCAGCAGCGAACAGGGGGCCAGGGATACGCAGTATTTT
TRBV10-3	TRBD2	.	TRBJ2-3	CAISESAGVTDTQYF	TGTGCCATCAGTGAGTCGGCGGGGGTAACAGATACGCAGTATTTT
TRBV6-5	.	many	TRBJ1-1	CASSYSGTGLGTEAFF	TGTGCCAGCAGTTACAGCGGGACGGGGCTAGGCACTGAAGCTTTCTTT
TRBV27	.	few	TRBJ1-2	CASSLEWGTHSVYTF	TGTGCCAGCAGTCTAGAATGGGGGACACATAGTGTCTACACCTTC
TRBV27	.	few	TRBJ1-6	CASRRHLLNSPLHF	TGTGCCAGCAGGCGACACCTCCTCAATTCACCCCTCCACTTT
TRBV18	.	.	TRBJ1-3	CASSPEQGSGNTIYF	TGTGCCAGCTCACCTGAACAGGGCTCTGGAAACACCATATATTTT